The present T cell receptor beta chain was sequenced within a study of CD8 T cells in Susac syndrome. A quantity of roughly 0.5 to 1 ug RNA underwent reverse transcription using random hexamers. The CDR3 of TCR beta was amplified by immunoSEQ multiplex PCR across 54 Vbeta and 13 Jbeta. TCRdb analysed the immunoSEQ multiplex PCR reads with MiXCR anew, one entry per CDR3 protein. This sample has fewer than 200,000 distinct CDR3 sequences, with 93% found just once. The J segment lost 6 bases and the V segment lost 4 bases, leaving 3 bases of the junction unmatched. The CDR3 extends over 13 amino acids. Looked up from germline, CDR1 is DFQATT and CDR2 is SNEGSKA (reference sequence). CD8+ and CD4+ T cells were negatively isolated; TEMRA cells were FACS-enriched.

The chain combines TRBV20-1 with TRBJ2-1; 10 nucleotides align to TRBD2. The TCR was taken from a human donor in good health. Material for sequencing was CD4+ T cells from PBMCs. DNA for the CDR3: TGCAGTGCTATTCGACTAGCGGGCAATGAGCAGTTCTTC. It encodes CSAIRLAGNEQFF.